The 9 T cell receptor beta chains listed next were all sequenced from one sample in a study of control samples from healthy donors and cancer patients. Repertoires were generated with immunoSEQ multiplex PCR, while TCRdb's copy carries only in-frame clones and drops some. The sample lists under 300,000 clones; about 80% were seen once. Sequenced sample: PBMCs. The receptors were sampled from a woman aged 55-69 years with lung cancer.

V is TRBV7-3 and J is TRBJ1-1; D ambiguous. CDR1 SGHTA and CDR2 FQGTGA come from the germline V gene. The CDR3 length is 14 residues. Trimming shortened V by 4 bases and J by 1 base, and 10 bases separated the two germline ends. The CDR3: CASSSQPGNTEAFF. CDR3 nucleotide sequence: TGTGCCAGCAGCTCGCAGCCGGGGAACACTGAAGCTTTCTTT. Drawing the rest from reference TRBV7-3 and TRBJ1-1, the complete variable domain is GAGVSQTPSNKVTEKGKYVELRCDPISGHTALYWYRQSLGQGPEFLIYFQGTGAADDSGLPNDRFFAVRPEGSVSTLKIQRTERGDSAVYLCASSSQPGNTEAFFGQGTRLTVV.

This chain uses TRBV5-6 with TRBJ1-4; D gene ambiguous. The CDR3 runs 14 residues. Trimming took off 0 bases at V and 3 bases at J, with 6 bases between the two ends. Germline V lookup: CDR1 SGHDT, CDR2 YYEEEE. The CDR3 region is CASSLGSANEKLFF. The CDR3 nucleotides are TGTGCCAGCAGCTTGGGATCGGCTAATGAAAAACTGTTTTTT.

V usage is TRBV5-1 and J usage is TRBJ2-1; a weak D match, TRBD2 (6 bases). Germline V gene lookup returns CDR1 SGHRS and CDR2 YFSETQ. The CDR3 is 19 residues long. Trimming took off 4 bases at V and 0 bases at J, with 23 bases between the two ends. As DNA, the CDR3 is TGCGCCAGCAGCCCCGGGGGATTCGGTTCGGTCAGCTCCTACAATGAGCAGTTCTTC. Translation: CASSPGGFGSVSSYNEQFF.

The rearrangement links TRBV7-9 to TRBJ1-6; D gene unclear. From germline, CDR1 is SEHNR and CDR2 FQNEAQ (reference sequence). The CDR3 has 13 amino acids. V was shortened by 6 bases and J by 8 bases, with 11 bases between the two germline ends. The CDR3 nucleotides are TGTGCCAGCAGAATGGACGGTTATTCACCCCTCCACTTT. Translated: CASRMDGYSPLHF. The full variable domain, rest sourced from reference TRBV7-9 and TRBJ1-6, is DTGVSQNPRHKITKRGQNVTFRCDPISEHNRLYWYRQTLGQGPEFLTYFQNEAQLEKSRLLSDRFSAERPKGSFSTLEIQRTEQGDSAMYLCASRMDGYSPLHFGNGTRLTVT.

About this clone: Other nucleotide sequences from this sample produce the same CDR3. V usage is TRBV30 and J usage is TRBJ1-5, with D maybe TRBD1 (6 bases). CDR1 and CDR2 from the germline V gene are GTSNPN and SVGIG (reference sequence). The CDR3 contains 14 residues. The V end was cut by 0 bases, the J end by 3 bases, with 9 bases between. The DNA of the CDR3 is TGTGCCTGGAGTGTAGGACAGATCAATCAGCCCCAGCATTTT. Protein sequence: CAWSVGQINQPQHF.

The chain employs TRBV12-3 or TRBV12-4 and TRBJ2-7; maybe TRBD2 (6 bases). The CDR3 extends over 13 amino acids. Trimming pared 6 bases from V and 5 bases from J, leaving 14 bases between. The CDR3 DNA follows: TGTGCCAGCAGCCTCACTCCGGGGGACGAGCAGTACTTC. Protein: CASSLTPGDEQYF.

The chain combines TRBV3-1 (or the pseudogene TRBV3-2) with TRBJ2-7; TRBD2 matches at 10 bases. This CDR3 spans 14 amino acids. CDR1 and CDR2 from the germline V gene are LGHDT and YNNKEL (reference sequence). V was pared by 2 bases and J by 12 bases, with 10 bases of the junction left unmatched. CDR3 sequence: CASSQLMASGSLYF. In DNA, the CDR3 is TGTGCCAGCAGCCAACTAATGGCTAGCGGGAGCCTGTACTTC.

J is TRBJ1-2 and V is TRBV2; TRBD1 might be the D (6 bases). CDR1 is SNHLY and CDR2 is FYNNEI in the germline V gene. There are 13 residues in the CDR3. Trimming cost V 4 bases and J 2 bases, with 8 bases left between them. The CDR3 DNA is TGTGCCAGCAGTGTGGACAGCAACTATGGCTACACCTTC. Its protein is CASSVDSNYGYTF.

The rearrangement joins TRBV19 to TRBJ1-2, with D uncertain. In germline, CDR1 is LNHDA, CDR2 SQIVND (reference sequence). The germline V and J ends were trimmed by 6 bases and 5 bases, with 16 bases remaining between them. CDR3 size: 14 residues. The CDR3 region is CASRPPGKSYGYTF. The CDR3 DNA reads TGTGCCAGTAGGCCCCCGGGGAAAAGTTATGGCTACACCTTC.